This T cell receptor (beta chain) came from a study of blood T cell repertoires in COVID-19. The overall study: Acute-phase and convalescent COVID-19 samples originated in the United States, Italy and Spain. Nucleic acid was either cDNA or gDNA, and it came from T cells, B-cell-depleted T cells, or PBMCs.

V was clipped by 0 bases and J by 3 bases, with 11 bases between them. CDR3 length equals 15 residues. Germline loops: CDR1 LGHNA, CDR2 YSLEER. Original handling: Amplification with reference gene primers provided the estimates of nucleated cell counts. Profiled with immunoSEQ multiplex PCR; TCRdb holds only in-frame clones, not every one. The V and J calls and clone size come from that table; D and trimming were worked out from the DNA. The sample lists 50,000 to 60,000 clones, approximately 82% occurring once. Sequenced: peripheral blood. V gene TRBV4-3 combines with J gene TRBJ1-2; D gene unclear. The receptor's source is a man between 65 and 80 years old with active COVID-19. CDR3 bases: TGCGCCAGCAGCCAAGATCTACAGCCTCACTATGGCTACACCTTC. As protein: CASSQDLQPHYGYTF.